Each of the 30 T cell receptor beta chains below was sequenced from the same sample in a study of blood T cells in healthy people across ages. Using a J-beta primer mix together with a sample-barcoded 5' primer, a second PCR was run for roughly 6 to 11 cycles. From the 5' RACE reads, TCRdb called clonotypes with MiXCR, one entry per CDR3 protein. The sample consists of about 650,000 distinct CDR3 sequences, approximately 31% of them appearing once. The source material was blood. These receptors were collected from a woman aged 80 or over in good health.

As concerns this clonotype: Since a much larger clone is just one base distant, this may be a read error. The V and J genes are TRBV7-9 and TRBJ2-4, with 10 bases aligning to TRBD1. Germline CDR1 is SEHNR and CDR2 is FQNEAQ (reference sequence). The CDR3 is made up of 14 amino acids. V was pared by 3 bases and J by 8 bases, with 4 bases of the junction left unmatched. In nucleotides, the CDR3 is TGTGCCAGCAGCTTGGGGGACAGGGGCGACATTCAGTACTTC. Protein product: CASSLGDRGDIQYF. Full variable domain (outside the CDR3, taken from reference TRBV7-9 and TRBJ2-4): DTGVSQNPRHKITKRGQNVTFRCDPISEHNRLYWYRQTLGQGPEFLTYFQNEAQLEKSRLLSDRFSAERPKGSFSTLEIQRTEQGDSAMYLCASSLGDRGDIQYFGAGTRLSVL.

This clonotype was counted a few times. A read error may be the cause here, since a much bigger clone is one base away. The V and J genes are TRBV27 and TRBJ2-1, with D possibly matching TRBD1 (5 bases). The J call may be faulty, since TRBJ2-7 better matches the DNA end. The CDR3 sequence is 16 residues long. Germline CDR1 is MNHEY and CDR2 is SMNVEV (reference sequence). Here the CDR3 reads CASSLTGHVSYNEQYF. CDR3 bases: TGTGCCAGCAGCCTGACCGGACATGTATCCTACAATGAGCAGTACTTC.

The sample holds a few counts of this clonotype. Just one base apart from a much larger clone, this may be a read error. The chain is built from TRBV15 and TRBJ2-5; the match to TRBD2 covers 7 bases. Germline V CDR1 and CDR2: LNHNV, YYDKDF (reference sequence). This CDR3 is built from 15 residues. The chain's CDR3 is CTTSRDAGGVETQYF. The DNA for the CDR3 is TGTACCACCAGCAGAGATGCTGGGGGGGTAGAGACCCAGTACTTC.

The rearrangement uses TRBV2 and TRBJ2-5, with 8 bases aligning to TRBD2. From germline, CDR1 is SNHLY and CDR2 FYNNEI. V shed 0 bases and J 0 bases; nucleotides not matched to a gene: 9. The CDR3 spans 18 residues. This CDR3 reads CASSEAWYSGENQETQYF. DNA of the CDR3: TGTGCCAGCAGTGAAGCTTGGTATAGCGGGGAGAACCAAGAGACCCAGTACTTC.

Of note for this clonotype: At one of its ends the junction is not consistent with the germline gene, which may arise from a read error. The CDR3 DNA is TGTGCCACCAGCACAGGGCCTAATGAAAAACGGTTTTTT. Translated: CATSTGPNEKRFF. V gene TRBV15 combines with J gene TRBJ1-4, with D tentatively TRBD1 (5 bases). This CDR3 region has 13 residues. Germline-derived CDR1 and CDR2 are LNHNV and YYDKDF (reference sequence).

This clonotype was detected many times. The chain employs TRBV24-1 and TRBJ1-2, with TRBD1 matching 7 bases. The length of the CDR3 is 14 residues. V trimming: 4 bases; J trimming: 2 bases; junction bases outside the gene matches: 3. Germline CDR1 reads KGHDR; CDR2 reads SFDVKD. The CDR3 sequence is CATSDPGQNYGYTF. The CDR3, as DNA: TGTGCCACCAGTGACCCGGGACAGAACTATGGCTACACCTTC.

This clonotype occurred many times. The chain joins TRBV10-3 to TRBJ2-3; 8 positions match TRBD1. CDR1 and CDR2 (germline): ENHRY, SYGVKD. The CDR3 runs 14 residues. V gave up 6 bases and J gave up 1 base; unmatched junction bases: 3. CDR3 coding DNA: TGTGCCATCAGGGCGGGACAGGGCACAGATACGCAGTATTTT. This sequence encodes CAIRAGQGTDTQYF.

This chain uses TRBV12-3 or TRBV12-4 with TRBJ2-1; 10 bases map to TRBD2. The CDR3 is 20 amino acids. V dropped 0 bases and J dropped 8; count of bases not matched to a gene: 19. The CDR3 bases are TGTGCCAGCAGTTTAGCGCGCCGTGGAGCTTTGAGTCTAGCGGGGGATGAGCAGTTCTTC. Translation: CASSLARRGALSLAGDEQFF.

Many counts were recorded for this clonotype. As DNA, the CDR3 is TGTGCCTGGGCCTGGGCAGCTAACACTGAAGCTTTCTTT. This translates into CAWAWAANTEAFF. The V call is TRBV30, the J call TRBJ1-1, with unresolved D. CDR3 length equals 13 residues. V lost 5 bases to trimming and J lost 2 bases, with 12 bases between them. Germline V gene lookup returns CDR1 GTSNPN and CDR2 SVGIG (reference sequence).

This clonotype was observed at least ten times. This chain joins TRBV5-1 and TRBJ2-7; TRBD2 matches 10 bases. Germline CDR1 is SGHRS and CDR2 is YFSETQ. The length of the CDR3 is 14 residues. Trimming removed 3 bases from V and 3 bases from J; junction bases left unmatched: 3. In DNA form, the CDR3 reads TGCGCCAGCAGCTCCGGACTAGCGGTCTACGAGCAGTACTTC. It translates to CASSSGLAVYEQYF.

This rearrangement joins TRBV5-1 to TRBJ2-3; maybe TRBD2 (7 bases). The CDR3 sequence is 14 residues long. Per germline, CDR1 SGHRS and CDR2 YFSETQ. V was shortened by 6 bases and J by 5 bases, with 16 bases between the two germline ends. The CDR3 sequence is CASTIGGRGDTQYF. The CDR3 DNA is TGCGCCAGCACCATCGGGGGGCGGGGAGATACGCAGTATTTT.

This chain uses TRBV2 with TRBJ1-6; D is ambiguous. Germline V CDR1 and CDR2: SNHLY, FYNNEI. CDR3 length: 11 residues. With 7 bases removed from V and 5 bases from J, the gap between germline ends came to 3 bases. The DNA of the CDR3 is TGTGCCAGCACGAATAATTCACCCCTCCACTTT. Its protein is CASTNNSPLHF.

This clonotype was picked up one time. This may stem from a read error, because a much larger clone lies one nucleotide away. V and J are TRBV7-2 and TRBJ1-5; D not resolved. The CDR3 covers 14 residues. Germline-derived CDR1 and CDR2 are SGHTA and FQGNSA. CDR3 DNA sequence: TGTGCCTGCAGCCCGTCAGAGGGATTTCAGCCCCAGCATTTT. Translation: CACSPSEGFQPQHF.

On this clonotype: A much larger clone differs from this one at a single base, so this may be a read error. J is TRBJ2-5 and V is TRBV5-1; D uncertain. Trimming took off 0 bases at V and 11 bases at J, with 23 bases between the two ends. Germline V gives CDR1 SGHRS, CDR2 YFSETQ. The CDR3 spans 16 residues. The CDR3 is CASSLGPVGSYNEQYF. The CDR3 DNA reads TGCGCCAGCAGCTTGGGCCCCGTCGGATCCTACAATGAGCAGTACTTC. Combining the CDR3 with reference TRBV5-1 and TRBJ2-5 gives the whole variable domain KAGVTQTPRYLIKTRGQQVTLSCSPISGHRSVSWYQQTPGQGLQFLFEYFSETQRNKGNFPGRFSGRQFSNSRSEMNVSTLELGDSALYLCASSLGPVGSYNEQYFGPGTRLLVL.

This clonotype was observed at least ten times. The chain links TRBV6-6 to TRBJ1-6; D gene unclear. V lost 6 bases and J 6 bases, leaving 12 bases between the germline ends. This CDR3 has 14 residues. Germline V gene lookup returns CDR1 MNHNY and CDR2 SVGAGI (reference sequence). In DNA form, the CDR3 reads TGTGCCAGCAGCTCGCTCGTGGGTAATTCACCCCTCCACTTT. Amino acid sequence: CASSSLVGNSPLHF.

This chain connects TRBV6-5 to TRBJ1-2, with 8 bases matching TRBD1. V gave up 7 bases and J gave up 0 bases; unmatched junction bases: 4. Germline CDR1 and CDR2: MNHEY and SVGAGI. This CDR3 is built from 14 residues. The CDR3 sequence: CASTRTGTNYGYTF. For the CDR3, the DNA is TGTGCCAGCACTCGGACAGGGACTAACTATGGCTACACCTTC.

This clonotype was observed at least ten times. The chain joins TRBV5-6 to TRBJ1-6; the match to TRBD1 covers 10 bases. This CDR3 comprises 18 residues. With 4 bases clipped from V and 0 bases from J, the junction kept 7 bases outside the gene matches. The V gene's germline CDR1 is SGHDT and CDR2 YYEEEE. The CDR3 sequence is CASSLQGQGYSYNSPLHF. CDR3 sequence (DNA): TGTGCCAGCAGCCTCCAGGGACAGGGGTACTCCTATAATTCACCCCTCCACTTT.

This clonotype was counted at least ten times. CDR3 residues: CSVRDRGFLDYGYTF. As DNA, the CDR3 is TGCAGCGTCCGGGACAGGGGGTTTCTCGACTATGGCTACACCTTC. This chain connects TRBV29-1 to TRBJ1-2; TRBD1 matches 11 bases. Per germline, CDR1 SQVTM and CDR2 ANQGSEA. V was pared by 6 bases and J by 3 bases, with 9 bases of the junction left unmatched. The CDR3 has 15 residues.

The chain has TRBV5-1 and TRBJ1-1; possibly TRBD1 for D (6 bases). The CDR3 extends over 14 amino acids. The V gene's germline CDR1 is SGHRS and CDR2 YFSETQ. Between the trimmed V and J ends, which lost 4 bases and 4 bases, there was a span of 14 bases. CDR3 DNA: TGCGCCAGCAGCACCGCCCAGGGGAGCACTGAAGCTTTCTTT. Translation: CASSTAQGSTEAFF.

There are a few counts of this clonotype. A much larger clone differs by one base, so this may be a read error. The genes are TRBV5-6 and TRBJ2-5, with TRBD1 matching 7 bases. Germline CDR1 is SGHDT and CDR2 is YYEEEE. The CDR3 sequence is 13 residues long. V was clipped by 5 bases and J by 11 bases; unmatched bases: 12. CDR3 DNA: TGTGCCAGCAGGTACAGGGCAGGGGGTGAGCAGTACTTC. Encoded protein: CASRYRAGGEQYF. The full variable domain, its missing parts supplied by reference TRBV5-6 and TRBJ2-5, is DAGVTQSPTHLIKTRGQQVTLRCSPKSGHDTVSWYQQALGQGPQFIFQYYEEEERQRGNFPDRFSGHQFPNYSSELNVNALLLGDSALYLCASRYRAGGEQYFGPGTRLLVL.

This CDR3 reads CASSPLSGASEAFF. The CDR3 DNA is TGTGCCAGCTCACCACTTTCGGGGGCTAGTGAAGCTTTCTTT. The V gene is TRBV18, the J gene TRBJ1-1; D may be TRBD1 (6 bases). The V end lost 1 base, the J end lost 7 bases, and 13 bases lay between the germline ends. CDR1 and CDR2 from the germline V gene are KGHSH and LQKENI. The CDR3 length is 14 residues.

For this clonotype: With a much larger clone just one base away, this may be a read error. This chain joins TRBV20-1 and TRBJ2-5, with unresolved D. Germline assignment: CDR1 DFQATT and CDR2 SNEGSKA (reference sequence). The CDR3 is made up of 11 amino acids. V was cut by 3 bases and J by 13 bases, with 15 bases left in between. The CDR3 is CSARVFGERYF. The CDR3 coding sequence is TGCAGTGCTAGGGTTTTCGGAGAGCGGTACTTC.

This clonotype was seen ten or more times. CDR3 bases: TGCAGTGCCCCACGGGGGACTAGCGGGGGGTGGGGCACAGATACGCAGTATTTT. Translated, it gives CSAPRGTSGGWGTDTQYF. The rearrangement uses TRBV20-1 and TRBJ2-3; 15 nucleotides line up with TRBD2. CDR1 and CDR2 (germline): DFQATT, SNEGSKA (reference sequence). The CDR3 spans 18 residues. J gave up 1 base and V 6 bases, and 11 bases lay outside the gene matches.

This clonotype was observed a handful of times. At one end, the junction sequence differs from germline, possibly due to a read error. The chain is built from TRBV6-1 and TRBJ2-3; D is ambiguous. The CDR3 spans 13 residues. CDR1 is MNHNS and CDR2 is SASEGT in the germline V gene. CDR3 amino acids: CASREASSDTQYF. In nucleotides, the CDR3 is TGTGCCAGCAGGGAAGCCTCGAGTGATACGCAGTATTTT.

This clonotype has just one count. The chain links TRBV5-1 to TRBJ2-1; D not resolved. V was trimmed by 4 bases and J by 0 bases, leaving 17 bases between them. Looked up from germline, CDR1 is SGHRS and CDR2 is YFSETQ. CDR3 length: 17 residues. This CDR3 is CASSERHTVSSYNEQFF. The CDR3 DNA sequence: TGCGCCAGCAGCGAGCGCCACACAGTCAGCTCCTACAATGAGCAGTTCTTC. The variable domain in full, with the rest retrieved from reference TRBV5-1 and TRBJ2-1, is KAGVTQTPRYLIKTRGQQVTLSCSPISGHRSVSWYQQTPGQGLQFLFEYFSETQRNKGNFPGRFSGRQFSNSRSEMNVSTLELGDSALYLCASSERHTVSSYNEQFFGPGTRLTVL.

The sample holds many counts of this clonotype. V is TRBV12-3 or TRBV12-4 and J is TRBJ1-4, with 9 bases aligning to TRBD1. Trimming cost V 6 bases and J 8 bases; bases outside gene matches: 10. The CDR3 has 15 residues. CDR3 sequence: CASRLTGTGNEKLFF. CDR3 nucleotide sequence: TGTGCCAGCAGACTAACCGGGACAGGGAACGAAAAACTGTTTTTT.

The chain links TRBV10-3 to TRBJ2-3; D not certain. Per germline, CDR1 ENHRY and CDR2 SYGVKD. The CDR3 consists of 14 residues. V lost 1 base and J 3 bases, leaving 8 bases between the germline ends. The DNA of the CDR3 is TGTGCCATCAGTGAGTTGGCCTTAACAGATACGCAGTATTTT. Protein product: CAISELALTDTQYF.

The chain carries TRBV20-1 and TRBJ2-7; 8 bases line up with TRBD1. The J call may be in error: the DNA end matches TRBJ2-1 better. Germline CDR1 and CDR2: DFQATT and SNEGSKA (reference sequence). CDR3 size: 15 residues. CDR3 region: CSARPWQGARDEQFF. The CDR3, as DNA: TGCAGTGCTAGACCCTGGCAGGGGGCTCGCGATGAGCAGTTCTTC.

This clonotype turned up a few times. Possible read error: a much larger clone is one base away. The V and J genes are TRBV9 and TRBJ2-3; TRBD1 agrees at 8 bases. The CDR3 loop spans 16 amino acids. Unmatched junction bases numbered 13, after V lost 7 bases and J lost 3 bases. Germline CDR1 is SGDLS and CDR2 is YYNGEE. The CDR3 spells CASGRNRGTGTDTQYF. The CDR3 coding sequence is TGTGCCAGCGGCCGCAACAGGGGGACAGGTACAGATACGCAGTATTTT.

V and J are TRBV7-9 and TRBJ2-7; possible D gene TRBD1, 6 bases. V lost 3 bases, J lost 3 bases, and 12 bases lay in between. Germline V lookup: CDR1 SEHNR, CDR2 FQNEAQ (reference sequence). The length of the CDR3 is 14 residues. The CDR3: CASSLAGAYYEQYF. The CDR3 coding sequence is TGTGCCAGCAGCTTGGCAGGGGCATACTACGAGCAGTACTTC.